The sequence of this TCR beta chain was determined in a study of early T cells in non-severe SARS-CoV-2 infection. Study outcomes and limitations: VDJdb matching, biased toward anti-spike CD8 responses, missed private and CD4 specificities.

The table lists this clonotype with many counts. As yet, its antigen is unknown. MiXCR was run by TCRdb on the 5' RACE reads, yielding one entry per CDR3 protein. This sample has some 52,000 distinct CDR3 sequences; 8% to 10% occur once, and the top ten carry 9.4%. CDR3 length: 16 residues. The V gene lost 4 bases and the J gene lost 4 bases, with 17 bases spanning the gap. Germline CDR1 is SEHNR and CDR2 is FQNEAQ (reference sequence). Sample: whole blood. This rearrangement joins TRBV7-9 to TRBJ2-1; TRBD2 might be the D (6 bases). The receptor's source is an adult who was a healthcare worker with PCR-confirmed SARS-CoV-2 infection or an uninfected control (not recorded which). In DNA, the CDR3 is TGTGCCAGCAGCTCCGGACTAACCCCAATATACAATGAGCAGTTCTTC. It translates to CASSSGLTPIYNEQFF. The variable domain in full, completed from reference TRBV7-9 and TRBJ2-1, reads DTGVSQNPRHKITKRGQNVTFRCDPISEHNRLYWYRQTLGQGPEFLTYFQNEAQLEKSRLLSDRFSAERPKGSFSTLEIQRTEQGDSAMYLCASSSGLTPIYNEQFFGPGTRLTVL.